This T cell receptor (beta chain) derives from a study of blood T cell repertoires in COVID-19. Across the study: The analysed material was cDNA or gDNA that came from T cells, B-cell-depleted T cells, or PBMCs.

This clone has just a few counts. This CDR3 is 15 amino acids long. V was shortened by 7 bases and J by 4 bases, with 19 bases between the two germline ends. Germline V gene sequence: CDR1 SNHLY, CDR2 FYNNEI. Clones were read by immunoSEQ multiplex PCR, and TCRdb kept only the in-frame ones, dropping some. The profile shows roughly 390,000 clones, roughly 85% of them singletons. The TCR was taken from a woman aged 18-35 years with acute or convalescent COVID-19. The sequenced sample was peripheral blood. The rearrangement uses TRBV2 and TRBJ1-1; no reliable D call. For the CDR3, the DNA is TGTGCCAGCACGAGGCGTGGCCAATCGGGCACTGAAGCTTTCTTT. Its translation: CASTRRGQSGTEAFF.